The rows below give T cell receptor beta chains drawn from one sample of a study of OX40 agonist ivuxolimab in advanced cancers. Clones were read by immunoSEQ multiplex PCR, and TCRdb kept only the in-frame ones, dropping some. The repertoire consists of about 54,000 clones, with approximately 89% occurring once and the leading ten covering around an eighth. Specimen: CD4+ or CD8+ T cells sorted from blood, collected in a trial of the OX40 agonist ivuxolimab. These receptors were collected from an adult with an advanced solid tumor such as melanoma, head and neck, liver or kidney cancer. CDR3s include the opening cysteine and the closing phenylalanine or tryptophan.

17 | TRBJ1-2 | TRBV2 | CASRPPRGRFEVYGYTF
11 | TRBJ2-3 | TRBV14 | CASSHTDTQYF
14 | TRBJ1-2 | TRBV5-6 | CASSLVALEYGYTF
16 | TRBJ2-4 | TRBV6-6 | CASRPGAADPKNIQYF
15 | TRBJ1-3 | TRBV2 | CASRWDGGSGNTIYF
14 | TRBJ1-2 | TRBV5-1 | CASSLGGLGDGYTF
13 | TRBJ1-2 | TRBV18 | CASSFDIPGGYTF
14 | TRBJ1-1 | TRBV28 | CASTGGGRNTEAFF
16 | TRBJ2-7 | TRBV28 | CASSLVRGQGAHEQYF
15 | TRBJ2-1 | TRBV5-1 | CASSLVPGVYNEQFF
13 | TRBJ1-2 | TRBV19 | CASSAARNYGYTF
13 | TRBJ2-1 | TRBV2 | CASTGQVYNEQFF
15 | TRBJ1-1 | TRBV6-5 | CASTDPGQGGTEAFF
11 | TRBJ2-1 | TRBV7-9 | CASSPRVEQFF
18 | TRBJ2-2 | TRBV28 | CASSLWELTGPNTGELFF
13 | TRBJ2-2 | TRBV5-8 | CASSFRNTGELFF
17 | TRBJ2-2 | TRBV19 | CASTSHPGLAHTGELFF
20 | TRBJ1-5 | TRBV21-1 | CASTNSRGDRLLLSNQPQHF
16 | TRBJ2-1 | TRBV29-1 | CSAGTSVSSSYNEQFF